The clone carrying this T cell receptor (beta chain) has more than one count but fewer than ten. The target antigen is unknown. The J segment lost 3 bases and the V segment lost 5 bases, leaving 10 bases of the junction unmatched. Germline values: CDR1 DFQATT, CDR2 SNEGSKA (reference sequence). CDR3 length equals 15 residues. This specimen comes from a study of T-cell memory formation after mild COVID-19. About the study: The study found TCR clusters largely donor specific.

One entry per CDR3 protein, called by TCRdb with MiXCR from the 5' RACE reads. The profile shows 540,000 or so distinct CDR3 sequences, roughly 20% of them singletons. Study-level results: Second-wave clones with a day 37 peak had unconfirmed SARS-CoV-2 specificity.

What was sequenced was PBMCs or a T cell subset sorted from them (not recorded which). The sequence derives from an adult woman who had mild COVID-19 (a few samples of this study predate the infection). Cell type and time point are not known. J is TRBJ2-3 and V is TRBV20-1, with 8 bases that match TRBD2. The CDR3 nucleotides are TGCAGTGCTCGTCGCTTTAGCGGGGTGACAGATACGCAGTATTTT. Its protein product is CSARRFSGVTDTQYF.